This T cell receptor (beta chain) was observed in a study of monozygotic twins with inflammatory bowel disease. The CDR3 consists of 19 residues. Germline CDR1 is SGHAT and CDR2 is FQDESV (reference sequence). Blood samples, whole and unsorted for T cells, yielded the isolated total RNA. Reprocessing the 5' RACE reads, TCRdb reports a single entry for every CDR3 protein and omits DNA. This sample's clone table lists about 330,000 distinct CDR3 sequences. The sample was blood. The receptor was derived from a human donor with ulcerative colitis or Crohn's disease, or a healthy co-twin of an affected twin (not recorded which). The chain is built from TRBV11-1 and TRBJ1-1. The chain's CDR3 is CASSLIPRKGHLVAAGAFF.